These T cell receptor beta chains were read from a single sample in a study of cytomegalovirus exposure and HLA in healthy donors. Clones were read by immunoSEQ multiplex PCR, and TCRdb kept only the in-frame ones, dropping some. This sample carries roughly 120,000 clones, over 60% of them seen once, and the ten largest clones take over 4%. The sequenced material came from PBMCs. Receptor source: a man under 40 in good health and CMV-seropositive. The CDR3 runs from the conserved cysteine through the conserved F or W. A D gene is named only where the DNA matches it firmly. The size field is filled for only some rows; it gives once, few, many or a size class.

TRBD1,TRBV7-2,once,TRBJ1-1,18,CASSAPDRVRIMNTEAFF,TGTGCCAGCAGCGCACCAGACAGGGTTCGTATCATGAACACTGAAGCTTTCTTT
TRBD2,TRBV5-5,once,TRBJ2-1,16,CASSLEGLAGHNEQFF,TGTGCCAGCAGCTTGGAGGGACTAGCGGGGCACAATGAGCAGTTCTTC
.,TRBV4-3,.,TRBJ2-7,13,CASSQRAGDEQYF,TGCGCCAGCAGCCAAAGGGCAGGGGACGAGCAGTACTTC
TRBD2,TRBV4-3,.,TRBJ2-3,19,CASSQLTASGGIGSDTQYF,TGCGCCAGCAGCCAACTAACGGCTAGCGGGGGGATCGGGTCGGATACGCAGTATTTT
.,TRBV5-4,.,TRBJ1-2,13,CASLDFRSYGYTF,TGTGCCAGCCTGGACTTCCGAAGTTATGGCTACACCTTC
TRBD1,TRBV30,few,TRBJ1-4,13,CAWSPGQLEKLFF,TGTGCCTGGAGTCCGGGACAGCTTGAAAAACTGTTTTTT
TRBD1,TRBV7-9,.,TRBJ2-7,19,CASSSLRSGTGGEHYEQYF,TGTGCCAGCAGCTCCCTTAGGTCCGGGACAGGGGGCGAACACTACGAGCAGTACTTC
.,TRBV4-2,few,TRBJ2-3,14,CASSPTQRGDTQYF,TGTGCCAGCAGCCCCACCCAGCGCGGCGATACGCAGTATTTT
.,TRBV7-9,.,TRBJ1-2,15,CASSLVTGANYGYTF,TGTGCCAGCAGCTTAGTAACGGGAGCTAACTATGGCTACACCTTC
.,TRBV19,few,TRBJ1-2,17,CASSIFRGPETTSGYTF,TGTGCCAGTAGTATTTTCAGGGGACCCGAAACGACGTCTGGCTACACCTTC
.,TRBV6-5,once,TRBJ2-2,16,CASSYGNLKGTGELFF,TGTGCCAGCAGTTACGGGAATCTGAAGGGGACCGGGGAGCTGTTTTTT
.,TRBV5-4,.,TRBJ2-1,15,CASSKEWSSYNEQFF,TGTGCCAGCAGCAAAGAGTGGAGCTCCTACAATGAGCAGTTCTTC
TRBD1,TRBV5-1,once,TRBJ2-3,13,CASGTGPKDTQYF,TGCGCCAGCGGGACAGGTCCAAAAGATACGCAGTATTTT
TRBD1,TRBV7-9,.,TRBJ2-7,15,CASTKTGQGAYEQYF,TGTGCCAGCACGAAGACGGGACAGGGAGCCTACGAGCAGTACTTC
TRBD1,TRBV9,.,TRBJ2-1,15,CASSTGQGGYNEQFF,TGTGCCAGCAGTACGGGACAGGGCGGTTACAATGAGCAGTTCTTC
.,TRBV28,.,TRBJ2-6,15,CASSPDSAGANVLTF,TGTGCCAGCAGTCCGGACAGCGCTGGGGCCAACGTCCTGACTTTC
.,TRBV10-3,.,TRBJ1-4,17,CAISDEQGGIMGEKLFF,TGTGCCATCAGTGACGAACAGGGAGGGATCATGGGTGAAAAACTGTTTTTT
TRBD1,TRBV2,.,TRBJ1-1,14,CASSVDRVNTEAFF,TGTGCCAGCAGTGTAGACAGGGTAAACACTGAAGCTTTCTTT
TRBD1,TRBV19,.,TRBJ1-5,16,CASRNRDSHSNQPQHF,TGTGCCAGTAGAAACCGGGACAGCCATAGCAATCAGCCCCAGCATTTT
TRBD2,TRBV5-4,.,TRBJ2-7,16,CASSLAGGGESYEQYF,TGTGCCAGCAGCTTGGCCGGGGGGGGCGAATCCTACGAGCAGTACTTC